The 9 T cell receptor beta chains given below trace back to one sample, sequenced in a study of shared clonotypes between healthy human individuals. Sequencing was performed with immunoSEQ multiplex PCR; in TCRdb, only in-frame clones are kept and a portion is missing. Of under 850,000 clones in the sample, around 70% were seen once. The sample consisted of memory CD4+ T cells sorted from blood. As for subset: CD45RA-negative fraction. The receptors were gathered from a woman in her twenties or thirties in good health.

V usage is TRBV4-1 and J usage is TRBJ2-1, with TRBD2 matching 7 bases. After removal of 1 base from V and 6 bases from J, the junction contained 9 bases not matched to a gene. Looked up from germline, CDR1 is MGHRA and CDR2 is YSYEKL. The CDR3 spans 16 residues. CDR3 nucleotides: TGCGCCAGCAGCCAAGGGAGACTAGCCGTGGTCAATGAGCAGTTCTTC. The encoded protein is CASSQGRLAVVNEQFF.

The chain is built from TRBV5-1 and TRBJ2-1; D gene unclear. Trimming removed 1 base from V and 4 bases from J, with 12 bases in between. This CDR3 region has 15 residues. The germline gives CDR1 SGHRS, CDR2 YFSETQ. CDR3 region: CASSLRFGEYNEQFF. As DNA, the CDR3 is TGCGCCAGCAGCTTGAGATTTGGGGAATACAATGAGCAGTTCTTC. The full variable domain, its missing parts supplied by reference TRBV5-1 and TRBJ2-1, is KAGVTQTPRYLIKTRGQQVTLSCSPISGHRSVSWYQQTPGQGLQFLFEYFSETQRNKGNFPGRFSGRQFSNSRSEMNVSTLELGDSALYLCASSLRFGEYNEQFFGPGTRLTVL.

V is TRBV5-4 and J is TRBJ1-4, with D possibly being TRBD1 (5 bases). Trimming removed 0 bases from V and 8 bases from J, with 14 bases in between. The CDR3 runs 15 residues. Germline-derived CDR1 and CDR2 are SGHNT and YYREEE (reference sequence). The CDR3 spells CASSLGAGGGEKLFF. DNA for the CDR3: TGTGCCAGCAGCTTGGGAGCCGGGGGGGGAGAAAAACTGTTTTTT. Based on the CDR3 plus reference TRBV5-4 and TRBJ1-4, the full variable domain is ETGVTQSPTHLIKTRGQQVTLRCSSQSGHNTVSWYQQALGQGPQFIFQYYREEENGRGNFPPRFSGLQFPNYSSELNVNALELDDSALYLCASSLGAGGGEKLFFGSGTQLSVL.

The chain joins TRBV6-6 to TRBJ2-7; 16 nucleotides agree with TRBD2. Germline V gene data show CDR1 as MNHNY and CDR2 as SVGAGI (reference sequence). J was trimmed by 6 bases and V by 5 bases; bases with no gene match: 7. The CDR3 runs 16 residues. The CDR3 sequence: CASSAGTSGRDVEQYF. CDR3 DNA sequence: TGTGCCAGCAGTGCCGGGACTAGCGGGAGGGACGTCGAGCAGTACTTC.

With respect to this clone: The same CDR3 is also encoded by other DNA sequences in this sample. The V gene is TRBV19, the J gene TRBJ1-1; perhaps TRBD1 as D (5 bases). The CDR3 length is 13 residues. V was trimmed by 7 bases and J by 1 base, leaving 10 bases between them. Germline CDR1 is LNHDA and CDR2 is SQIVND (reference sequence). The CDR3 sequence: CASKQGRNTEAFF. DNA for the CDR3: TGTGCCAGTAAGCAGGGACGGAACACTGAAGCTTTCTTT.

The J gene is TRBJ2-7, the V gene TRBV2, with 7 bases aligning to TRBD2. Trimming took 6 bases from V and 5 from J; bases not matched to a gene: 7. Per germline, CDR1 SNHLY and CDR2 FYNNEI. The CDR3 contains 13 residues. CDR3 DNA sequence: TGTGCCAGCAGACGGAGCGGGAAGGACGAGCAGTACTTC. Encoded protein: CASRRSGKDEQYF.

The chain carries TRBV6-5 and TRBJ1-2; D is undetermined. CDR1 and CDR2 from the germline V gene are MNHEY and SVGAGI. V lost 6 bases, J lost 3 bases, and 11 bases lay in between. CDR3 length: 13 residues. CDR3 nucleotide sequence: TGTGCCAGCAGCCCTTCGGGTTACTATGGCTACACCTTC. It is translated as CASSPSGYYGYTF.

The rearrangement uses TRBV11-3 and TRBJ2-1; 9 bases map to TRBD1. Trimming took 2 bases from V and 6 from J; bases not matched to a gene: 5. The CDR3 loop spans 15 amino acids. The germline V gene encodes CDR1 SGHNT and CDR2 YENEEA. The CDR3 region has the DNA TGTGCCAGCAGCTTATCCCCGACAGGGGGCAATGAGCAGTTCTTC. It translates to CASSLSPTGGNEQFF.

The genes are TRBV5-1 and TRBJ2-1; D is unresolved. CDR3 size: 11 residues. Looked up from germline, CDR1 is SGHRS and CDR2 is YFSETQ. The V end lost 0 bases, the J end lost 9 bases, and 4 bases lay between the germline ends. The CDR3 coding sequence is TGCGCCAGCAGCTTGGATGTTGAGCAGTTCTTC. Translated, it gives CASSLDVEQFF.